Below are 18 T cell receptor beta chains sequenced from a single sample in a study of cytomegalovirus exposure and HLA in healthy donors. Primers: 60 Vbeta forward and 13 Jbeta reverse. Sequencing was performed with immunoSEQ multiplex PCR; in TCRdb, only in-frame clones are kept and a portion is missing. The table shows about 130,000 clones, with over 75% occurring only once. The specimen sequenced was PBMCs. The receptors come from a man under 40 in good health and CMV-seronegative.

The CDR3 sequence is CASSSDREYTGELFF. DNA for the CDR3: TGCGCCAGCAGTTCGGACAGGGAATACACCGGGGAGCTGTTTTTT. This chain connects TRBV5-1 to TRBJ2-2, with 8 bases identical to TRBD1. V gave up 5 bases and J gave up 3 bases; unmatched junction bases: 6. The V gene's germline CDR1 is SGHRS and CDR2 YFSETQ. The CDR3 is 15 amino acids.

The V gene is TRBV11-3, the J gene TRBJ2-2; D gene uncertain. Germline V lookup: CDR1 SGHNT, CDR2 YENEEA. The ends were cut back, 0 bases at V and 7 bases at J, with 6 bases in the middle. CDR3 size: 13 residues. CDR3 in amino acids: CASSLDRVGELFF. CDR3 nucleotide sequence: TGTGCCAGCAGCTTAGATCGGGTCGGGGAGCTGTTTTTT.

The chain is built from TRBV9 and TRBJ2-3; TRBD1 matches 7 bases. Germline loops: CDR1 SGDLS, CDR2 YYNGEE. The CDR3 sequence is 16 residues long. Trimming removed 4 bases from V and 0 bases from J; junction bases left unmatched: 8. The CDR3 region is CASSPGQDSSTDTQYF. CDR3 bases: TGTGCCAGCAGCCCTGGACAGGACTCTAGCACAGATACGCAGTATTTT.

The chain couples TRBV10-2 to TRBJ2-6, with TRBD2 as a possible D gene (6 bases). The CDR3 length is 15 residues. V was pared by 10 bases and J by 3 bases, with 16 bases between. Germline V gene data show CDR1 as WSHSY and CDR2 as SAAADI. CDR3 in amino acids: CATYGGYGGANVLTF. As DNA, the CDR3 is TGCGCCACCTACGGGGGTTATGGTGGGGCCAACGTCCTGACTTTC.

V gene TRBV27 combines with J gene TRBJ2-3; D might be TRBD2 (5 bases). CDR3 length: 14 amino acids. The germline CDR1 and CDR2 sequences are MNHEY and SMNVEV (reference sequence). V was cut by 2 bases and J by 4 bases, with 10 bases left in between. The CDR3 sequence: CASSLRLAADTQYF. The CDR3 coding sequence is TGTGCCAGCAGTTTACGGCTAGCAGCAGATACGCAGTATTTT.

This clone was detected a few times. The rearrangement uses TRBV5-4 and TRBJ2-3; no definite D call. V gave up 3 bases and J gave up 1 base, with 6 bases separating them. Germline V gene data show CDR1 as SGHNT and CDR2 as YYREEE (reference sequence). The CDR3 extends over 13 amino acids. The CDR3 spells CASSSPGTDTQYF. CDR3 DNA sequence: TGTGCCAGCAGCTCTCCGGGCACAGATACGCAGTATTTT.

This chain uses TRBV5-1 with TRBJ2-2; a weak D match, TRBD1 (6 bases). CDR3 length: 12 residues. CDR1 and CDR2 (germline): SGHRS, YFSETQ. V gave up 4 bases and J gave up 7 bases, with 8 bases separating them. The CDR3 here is CASSEQGGELFF. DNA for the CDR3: TGCGCCAGCAGCGAACAGGGCGGGGAGCTGTTTTTT.

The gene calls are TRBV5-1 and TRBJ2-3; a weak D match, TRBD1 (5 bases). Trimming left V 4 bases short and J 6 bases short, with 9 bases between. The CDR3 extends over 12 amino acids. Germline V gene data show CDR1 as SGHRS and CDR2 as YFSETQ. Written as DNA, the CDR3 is TGCGCCAGCAGCGAGCCAGGGGATACGCAGTATTTT. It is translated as CASSEPGDTQYF.

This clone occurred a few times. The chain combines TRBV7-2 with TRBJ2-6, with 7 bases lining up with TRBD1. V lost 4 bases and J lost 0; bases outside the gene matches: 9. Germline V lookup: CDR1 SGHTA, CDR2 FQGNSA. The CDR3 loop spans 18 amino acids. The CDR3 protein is CASSSIRGQISGANVLTF. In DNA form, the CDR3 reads TGTGCCAGCAGCTCGATTCGGGGACAGATCTCTGGGGCCAACGTCCTGACTTTC.

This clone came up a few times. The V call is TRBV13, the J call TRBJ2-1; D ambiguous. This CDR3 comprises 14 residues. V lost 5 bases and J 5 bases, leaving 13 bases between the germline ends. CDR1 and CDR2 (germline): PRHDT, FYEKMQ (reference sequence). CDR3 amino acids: CASSPTKTDNEQFF. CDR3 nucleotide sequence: TGTGCCAGCAGCCCTACCAAAACGGACAATGAGCAGTTCTTC.

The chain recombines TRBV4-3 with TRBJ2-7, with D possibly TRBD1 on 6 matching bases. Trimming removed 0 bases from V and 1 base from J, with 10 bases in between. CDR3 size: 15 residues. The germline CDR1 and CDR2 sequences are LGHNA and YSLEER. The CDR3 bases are TGCGCCAGCAGCCAAGATGCAACAGGGTCCTACGAGCAGTACTTC. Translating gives CASSQDATGSYEQYF.

Written as DNA, the CDR3 is TGTGCCAGCAGCTTAGGGGCCCTGAACACTGAAGCTTTCTTT. The encoded protein is CASSLGALNTEAFF. This rearrangement joins TRBV7-3 to TRBJ1-1; a possible D gene is TRBD1 (5 bases). This CDR3 region has 14 residues. V was clipped by 2 bases and J by 0 bases, with 7 bases between them. Looked up from germline, CDR1 is SGHTA and CDR2 is FQGTGA. The whole variable domain, filled in from reference TRBV7-3 and TRBJ1-1, reads GAGVSQTPSNKVTEKGKYVELRCDPISGHTALYWYRQSLGQGPEFLIYFQGTGAADDSGLPNDRFFAVRPEGSVSTLKIQRTERGDSAVYLCASSLGALNTEAFFGQGTRLTVV.

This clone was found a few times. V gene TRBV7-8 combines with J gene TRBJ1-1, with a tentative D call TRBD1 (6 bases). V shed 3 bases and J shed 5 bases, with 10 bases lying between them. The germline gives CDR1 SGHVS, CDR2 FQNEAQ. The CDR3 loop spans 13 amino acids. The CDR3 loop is CASSFRGSTEAFF. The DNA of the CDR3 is TGTGCCAGCAGCTTCAGGGGTTCAACTGAAGCTTTCTTT.

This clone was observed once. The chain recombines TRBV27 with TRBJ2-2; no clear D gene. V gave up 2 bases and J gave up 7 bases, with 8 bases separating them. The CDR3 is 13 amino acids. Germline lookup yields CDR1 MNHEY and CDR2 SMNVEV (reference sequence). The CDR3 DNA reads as TGTGCCAGCAGTTTACCCTACGACGGGGAGCTGTTTTTT. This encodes CASSLPYDGELFF.

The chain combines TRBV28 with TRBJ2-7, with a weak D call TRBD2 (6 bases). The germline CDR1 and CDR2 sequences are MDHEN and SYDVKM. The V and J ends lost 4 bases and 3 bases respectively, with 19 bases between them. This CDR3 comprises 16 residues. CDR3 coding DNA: TGTGCCAGCAGTTCAACCTCCGGGAGTGGGGGCTACGAGCAGTACTTC. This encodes CASSSTSGSGGYEQYF.

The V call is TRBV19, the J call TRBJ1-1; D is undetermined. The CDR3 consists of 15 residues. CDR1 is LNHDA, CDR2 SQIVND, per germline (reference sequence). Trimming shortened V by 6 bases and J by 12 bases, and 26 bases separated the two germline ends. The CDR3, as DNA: TGTGCCAGTAGCCGGGAGTCTGGCCTTGGATGGGGAACTTTCTTT. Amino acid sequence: CASSRESGLGWGTFF.

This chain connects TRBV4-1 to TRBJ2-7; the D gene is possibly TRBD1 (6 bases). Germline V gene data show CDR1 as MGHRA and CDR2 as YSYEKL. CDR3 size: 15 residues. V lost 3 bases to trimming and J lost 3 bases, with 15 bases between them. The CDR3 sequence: CASSQYQGNYYEQYF. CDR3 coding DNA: TGCGCCAGCAGCCAGTATCAGGGGAACTACTACGAGCAGTACTTC.

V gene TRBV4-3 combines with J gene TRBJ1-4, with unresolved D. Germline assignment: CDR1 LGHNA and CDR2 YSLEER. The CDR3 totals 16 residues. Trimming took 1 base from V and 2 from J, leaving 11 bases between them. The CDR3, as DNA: TGCGCCAGCAGCCAAGGGGGAGGGATCACTAATGAAAAACTGTTTTTT. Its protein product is CASSQGGGITNEKLFF.